This TCR beta chain was identified in a study of identical twins. Whole-study findings and limits: Recombination models fit unrelated individuals' TCR alpha sharing but underestimated twins'. Within cord blood, abundant beta clonotypes carried fewer insertions, but memory repertoires showed no such trend.

Germline values: CDR1 DFQATT, CDR2 SNEGSKA (reference sequence). This CDR3 is built from 16 residues. The V gene lost 5 bases and the J gene lost 1 base, with 18 bases spanning the gap. This clonotype showed up many times. Its target is not known. Unique molecular identifiers were present on cDNA, and template switching added a universal primer site. TCRdb itself ran the 5' RACE reads through MiXCR, one entry per CDR3 protein. The table has hundreds of thousands of distinct CDR3 sequences, 5.5% to 6.5% seen once. The donors were all healthy and Caucasian. What was sequenced was naive T cells sorted from blood. This rearrangement joins TRBV20-1 to TRBJ2-4; TRBD2 might be the D (5 bases). This clonotype was obtained from a man in his late teens or twenties in good health. The CDR3 nucleotides read TGCAGTGCTTCCATAAGCGGAAGGTGGGCCAAAAACATTCAGTACTTC. Translation gives CSASISGRWAKNIQYF.